The clone carrying this T cell receptor (beta chain) was counted between two and nine times. Its antigen remains unidentified. The CDR3 extends over 18 amino acids. From germline, CDR1 is MGHRA and CDR2 YSYEKL. V was pared by 0 bases and J by 3 bases, with 20 bases between. One entry per CDR3 protein results from TCRdb running MiXCR on the reads. The sample shows about 160,000 distinct CDR3 sequences, 20% to 25% of them seen only once. The sample originates from a study of T cell repertoires in cytomegalovirus infection. On the study more broadly: Public TCR beta signatures indicated both CMV infection and matching HLA type.

This chain connects TRBV4-1 to TRBJ1-1; D is perhaps TRBD1 (5 bases). The sequence was obtained from a human donor in good health (CMV status not recorded). Some clones in this sample may be carry-over from other donors' samples. The material sequenced was CD8+ T cells from cultured PBMCs, taken from culture after CMV antigen stimulation. The CDR3 coding sequence is TGCGCCAGCAGCCAAGATCTGGCAGGGTATGAGGCGGACACTGAAGCTTTCTTT. Translated, it gives CASSQDLAGYEADTEAFF.